This T cell receptor (beta chain) was identified during a study of blood T cell repertoires in COVID-19. Germline V gene sequence: CDR1 SGHVS, CDR2 FQNEAQ. With 5 bases clipped from V and 0 bases from J, the junction kept 12 bases outside the gene matches. This CDR3 contains 17 residues. TCRdb's table, derived via immunoSEQ multiplex PCR, lists solely in-frame clones and lacks some. The data hold about 490,000 clones, with around 85% observed a single time. The V gene is TRBV7-8, the J gene TRBJ1-1, with 7 bases matching TRBD1. Specimen: peripheral blood. This TCR was recovered from a human donor in a cohort sampled during active COVID-19. For the CDR3, the DNA is TGTGCCAGCAGCCCAGGTAGTGGGGGACAGTTGAACACTGAAGCTTTCTTT. As protein: CASSPGSGGQLNTEAFF.